This entry concerns a single T cell receptor (beta chain). The antigen is unknown. The data are from a study of shared clonotypes between healthy human individuals. About the research overall: With ages of 18 to 49, the donors were two women and three men. Whole-study findings and limits: An effect of sequencing depth on clonotype sharing among donors was expected.

Clones were sequenced by immunoSEQ multiplex PCR, and TCRdb holds only the in-frame ones, with some missing. The sample includes more than 400,000 clones, roughly 80% of them seen just once. The donor population consisted of healthy HIV-negative adults with no recent acute infections or vaccinations. Sample: PBMCs. This clonotype was sampled from a woman aged 35 to 49 in good health. Some clones in this sample may be carry-over from other donors' samples.

The CDR3 DNA is TGTGCCATCAGTTGGGACAGGGGGGATACCGGGGAGCTGTTTTTT. Translated: CAISWDRGDTGELFF. The chain carries TRBV10-3 and TRBJ2-2; 11 bases line up with TRBD1. The V gene end was trimmed by 5 bases and the J gene end by 5 bases; junction bases not matched to a gene: 4. This CDR3 is 15 amino acids long. Germline-derived CDR1 and CDR2 are ENHRY and SYGVKD.